Below are 28 T cell receptor beta chains sequenced from a single sample in a study of cytomegalovirus exposure and HLA in healthy donors. Both 60 Vbeta primers and 13 Jbeta primers went into the PCR. Using immunoSEQ multiplex PCR, the repertoire was profiled, and TCRdb retains in-frame clones only, with some absent. The repertoire includes 130,000 or so clones, approximately 80% of them detected once, and around 1.9% sits in the top ten. The sample consisted of PBMCs. These receptor sequences come from a woman aged 40 to 50 in good health and CMV-seronegative.

This clone was recorded once. The chain employs TRBV28 and TRBJ2-2; the D is unclear. This CDR3 is 13 amino acids long. V shed 4 bases and J shed 1 base, with 4 bases lying between them. The germline gives CDR1 MDHEN, CDR2 SYDVKM. The CDR3 region is CASSSVNTGELFF. The CDR3 DNA reads TGTGCCAGCAGTTCCGTGAACACCGGGGAGCTGTTTTTT. Combining the CDR3 with reference TRBV28 and TRBJ2-2 gives the whole variable domain DVKVTQSSRYLVKRTGEKVFLECVQDMDHENMFWYRQDPGLGLRLIYFSYDVKMKEKGDIPEGYSVSREKKERFSLILESASTNQTSMYLCASSSVNTGELFFGEGSRLTVL.

The rearrangement uses TRBV6-5 and TRBJ2-1, with 8 nucleotides matching TRBD2. With 1 base clipped from V and 8 bases from J, the junction kept 4 bases outside the gene matches. CDR1 and CDR2 (germline): MNHEY, SVGAGI. CDR3 length: 14 residues. CDR3 sequence reads: CASSYLVGGDEQFF. The CDR3 DNA reads as TGTGCCAGCAGTTACTTAGTCGGGGGGGATGAGCAGTTCTTC.

The chain joins TRBV6-5 to TRBJ1-2; no clear D gene. Between the trimmed V and J ends, which lost 10 bases and 3 bases, there was a span of 21 bases. Germline loops: CDR1 MNHEY, CDR2 SVGAGI. The CDR3 covers 15 residues. CDR3 nucleotide sequence: TGTGCCACCCTACAGCCAGGCGGGAATGACTATGGCTACACCTTC. It yields the protein CATLQPGGNDYGYTF.

V gene TRBV15 combines with J gene TRBJ2-1; no reliable D call. Germline V lookup: CDR1 LNHNV, CDR2 YYDKDF (reference sequence). Trimming left V 0 bases short and J 10 bases short, with 10 bases between. The CDR3 runs 13 residues. The CDR3 sequence: CATSRESRREQFF. CDR3 DNA: TGTGCCACCAGCAGAGAATCTCGCCGGGAGCAGTTCTTC.

The chain uses TRBV5-5 and TRBJ1-1, with D maybe TRBD1 (5 bases). The V and J ends lost 0 bases and 10 bases respectively, with 10 bases between them. The CDR3 covers 12 residues. Germline V gene lookup returns CDR1 SGHKS and CDR2 YYEKEE (reference sequence). The CDR3 protein is CASSLVGVGAFF. CDR3 nucleotides: TGTGCCAGCAGCTTGGTAGGGGTCGGAGCTTTCTTT.

The chain carries TRBV7-2 and TRBJ1-6; possibly TRBD1 for D (5 bases). Per germline, CDR1 SGHTA and CDR2 FQGNSA. Trimming took 4 bases from V and 10 from J, leaving 14 bases between them. The CDR3 spans 14 residues. The CDR3 DNA reads TGTGCCAGCAGCTCCGCGGGGGGATACTCACCCCTCCACTTT. Amino acid sequence: CASSSAGGYSPLHF.

This clone was detected only a few times. The rearrangement uses TRBV4-3 and TRBJ2-3; possibly TRBD2 for D (5 bases). V lost 3 bases and J 6 bases, leaving 16 bases between the germline ends. Germline-derived CDR1 and CDR2 are LGHNA and YSLEER. This CDR3 spans 15 amino acids. CDR3 residues: CASSQVPGSLDTQYF. The CDR3, as DNA: TGCGCCAGCAGCCAGGTTCCGGGATCACTGGATACGCAGTATTTT.

The gene calls are TRBV25-1 and TRBJ1-1; 8 bases are shared with TRBD1. The germline gives CDR1 MGHDK, CDR2 SYGVNS. With V trimmed by 7 bases and J by 4 bases, 8 bases remained unmatched. This CDR3 comprises 14 residues. The CDR3 coding sequence is TGTGCCAGCACGCTACAGGGGGATGCCACTGAAGCTTTCTTT. This codes for CASTLQGDATEAFF.

The chain combines TRBV7-9 with TRBJ2-7; TRBD1 matches 7 bases. The V gene end was trimmed by 2 bases and the J gene end by 0 bases; junction bases not matched to a gene: 4. The germline CDR1 and CDR2 sequences are SEHNR and FQNEAQ (reference sequence). The CDR3 is made up of 15 amino acids. CDR3 residues: CASSLPGTDSYEQYF. CDR3 DNA sequence: TGTGCCAGCAGCTTACCCGGGACAGACTCCTACGAGCAGTACTTC.

This clone was counted a few times. The rearrangement joins TRBV5-1 to TRBJ2-5; the match to TRBD2 covers 14 bases. Germline V gives CDR1 SGHRS, CDR2 YFSETQ. V dropped 4 bases and J dropped 5; count of bases not matched to a gene: 13. This CDR3 region has 18 residues. In DNA, the CDR3 is TGCGCCAGCAGCCCGGGACTAGCGGGAGTCCCTGGGTGGGAGACCCAGTACTTC. Its translation: CASSPGLAGVPGWETQYF.

The V call is TRBV18, the J call TRBJ2-7, with TRBD2 identical over 11 bases. From germline, CDR1 is KGHSH and CDR2 LQKENI. The CDR3 has 15 residues. J was trimmed by 3 bases and V by 4 bases; bases with no gene match: 5. For the CDR3, the DNA is TGTGCCAGCTCACTAACTAGCGGGAGTTTCTACGAGCAGTACTTC. Residues: CASSLTSGSFYEQYF.

This clone was seen just once. The genes are TRBV28 and TRBJ2-6; no firm D call. Germline assignment: CDR1 MDHEN and CDR2 SYDVKM. V was cut by 3 bases and J by 0 bases, with 9 bases left in between. The CDR3 consists of 16 residues. CDR3 nucleotides: TGTGCCAGCAGTTTCGCAGTCCCCTCTGGGGCCAACGTCCTGACTTTC. Translating gives CASSFAVPSGANVLTF.

In the case of this clone: One end of the junction varies from germline; a read error may be responsible. The chain employs TRBV7-7 and TRBJ2-5; possibly TRBD1 for D (5 bases). The tail of the sequence fits TRBJ2-7 better, so the J call may be wrong. Germline V gives CDR1 SSHAT, CDR2 FNYEAQ (reference sequence). This CDR3 contains 13 residues. CDR3 coding DNA: TGTGCTAGCAGCCCACCCGGGCAGGGCGAGCAGTACTTC. Translated: CASSPPGQGEQYF.

The CDR3 is CASSDQGSVGGYTF. The CDR3 coding sequence is TGTGCCAGCAGTGACCAGGGTAGTGTTGGTGGCTACACCTTC. The chain uses TRBV6-1 and TRBJ1-2; tentatively, D is TRBD1 (5 bases). The germline gives CDR1 MNHNS, CDR2 SASEGT. The CDR3 sequence is 14 residues long. V lost 3 bases and J lost 7, with 15 bases in between.

In nucleotides, the CDR3 is TGTGCCAGTAGTGCATCTAGCGGGCGGACAGATACGCAGTATTTT. It translates to CASSASSGRTDTQYF. This chain uses TRBV19 with TRBJ2-3; 8 bases are shared with TRBD2. CDR1 is LNHDA and CDR2 is SQIVND in the germline V gene (reference sequence). Unmatched junction bases numbered 7, after V lost 5 bases and J lost 3 bases. The CDR3 has 15 amino acids.

The V call is TRBV4-2, the J call TRBJ2-5; D ambiguous. CDR3 length: 13 amino acids. The ends were cut back, 0 bases at V and 5 bases at J, with 7 bases in the middle. Per the germline V gene, CDR1 is LGHNA and CDR2 is YNFKEQ. This chain's CDR3 is CASSQERLETQYF. CDR3 DNA sequence: TGTGCCAGCAGCCAAGAGCGGTTGGAGACCCAGTACTTC.

V is TRBV19 and J is TRBJ2-3; 13 nucleotides align to TRBD2. CDR1 LNHDA and CDR2 SQIVND come from the germline V gene (reference sequence). V lost 1 base, J lost 0 bases, and 4 bases stayed unmatched. The CDR3 runs 18 residues. The CDR3 protein is CASSIGAGLAGSTDTQYF. The CDR3 DNA reads as TGTGCCAGTAGTATAGGTGCGGGACTAGCGGGGAGCACAGATACGCAGTATTTT.

The rearrangement links TRBV4-2 to TRBJ1-2; D gene ambiguous. Germline V lookup: CDR1 LGHNA, CDR2 YNFKEQ. The V end lost 0 bases, the J end lost 6 bases, and 14 bases lay between the germline ends. This CDR3 contains 15 residues. The CDR3 coding sequence is TGTGCCAGCAGCCAAGAAGCACAGTCCAACAATGGCTACACCTTC. This translates into CASSQEAQSNNGYTF.

The V call is TRBV5-1, the J call TRBJ2-3; the match to TRBD1 covers 9 bases. This CDR3 contains 15 residues. CDR1 SGHRS and CDR2 YFSETQ come from the germline V gene. V shed 4 bases and J 6 bases; nucleotides not matched to a gene: 9. The CDR3 DNA reads as TGCGCCAGCAGCGACTGGACAGGGGTTGGGGATACGCAGTATTTT. Residues: CASSDWTGVGDTQYF. The full variable domain, rest sourced from reference TRBV5-1 and TRBJ2-3, is KAGVTQTPRYLIKTRGQQVTLSCSPISGHRSVSWYQQTPGQGLQFLFEYFSETQRNKGNFPGRFSGRQFSNSRSEMNVSTLELGDSALYLCASSDWTGVGDTQYFGPGTRLTVL.

J is TRBJ1-2 and V is TRBV19; perhaps TRBD1 as D (6 bases). Trimming cost V 7 bases and J 8 bases, with 17 bases left between them. CDR3 size: 13 residues. Germline V gene data show CDR1 as LNHDA and CDR2 as SQIVND (reference sequence). The CDR3 loop reads CASTPSPGVGYTF. CDR3 sequence (DNA): TGTGCCAGTACTCCTTCCCCAGGGGTCGGCTACACCTTC.

The chain joins TRBV11-2 to TRBJ1-5; tentative D call: TRBD1 (5 bases). The CDR3 covers 13 residues. The germline CDR1 and CDR2 sequences are SGHAT and FQNNGV. The V gene lost 5 bases and the J gene lost 4 bases, with 9 bases spanning the gap. The CDR3 sequence: CASSQGRNQPQHF. CDR3 in DNA: TGTGCCAGCAGCCAGGGCAGAAATCAGCCCCAGCATTTT.

This clone was seen a handful of times. The chain employs TRBV7-9 and TRBJ2-1; no definite D call. The V end was cut by 1 base, the J end by 7 bases, with 23 bases between. Germline V gene lookup returns CDR1 SEHNR and CDR2 FQNEAQ (reference sequence). The CDR3 loop spans 18 amino acids. CDR3 residues: CASSLGVLALGSQNEQFF. The CDR3 DNA reads as TGTGCCAGCAGCTTAGGGGTTTTGGCTCTAGGTAGTCAGAATGAGCAGTTCTTC.

This chain links TRBV28 with TRBJ2-2, with TRBD1 matching over 9 bases. Germline CDR1 MDHEN, CDR2 SYDVKM. After removal of 3 bases from V and 8 bases from J, the junction contained 4 bases not matched to a gene. This CDR3 is built from 14 residues. The CDR3 DNA reads as TGTGCCAGCAGTTTCTACAGGGGGCTAGGGGAGCTGTTTTTT. Translated: CASSFYRGLGELFF.

This chain joins TRBV4-2 and TRBJ2-7; no definite D call. The CDR3 extends over 16 amino acids. Germline assignment: CDR1 LGHNA and CDR2 YNFKEQ. V lost 1 base, J lost 2 bases, and 15 bases lay in between. The CDR3 DNA follows: TGTGCCAGCAGCCAAGCCGTCGTTGGGCCCGCCTACGAGCAGTACTTC. Protein: CASSQAVVGPAYEQYF.

This clone was counted only a few times. The rearrangement joins TRBV4-1 to TRBJ2-5, with D perhaps matching TRBD2 (6 bases). Trimming removed 3 bases from V and 4 bases from J, with 12 bases in between. The germline gives CDR1 MGHRA, CDR2 YSYEKL. This CDR3 comprises 14 residues. The CDR3 reads CASSQRDSVETQYF. The CDR3 nucleotides are TGCGCCAGCAGCCAGAGGGACTCCGTAGAGACCCAGTACTTC.

This clone was seen only a few times. The rearrangement links TRBV2 to TRBJ2-7; 16 bases map to TRBD2. Trimming took 6 bases from V and 6 from J; bases not matched to a gene: 14. The germline gives CDR1 SNHLY, CDR2 FYNNEI. The CDR3 extends over 18 amino acids. CDR3 coding DNA: TGTGCCAGCAGGGTCGGGACTAGCGGGAGGGCCCGAACCCCCGAGCAGTACTTC. This sequence encodes CASRVGTSGRARTPEQYF.

The chain recombines TRBV5-1 with TRBJ2-2, with TRBD1 matching 7 bases. The germline CDR1 and CDR2 sequences are SGHRS and YFSETQ. J was trimmed by 1 base and V by 2 bases; bases with no gene match: 2. The CDR3 runs to 15 residues. CDR3 sequence reads: CASSFGTVNTGELFF. The CDR3 nucleotides read TGCGCCAGCAGCTTCGGGACAGTGAACACCGGGGAGCTGTTTTTT.

The chain has TRBV19 and TRBJ2-5, with D perhaps TRBD2 (6 bases). This CDR3 has 12 amino acids. V dropped 5 bases and J dropped 5 bases, with 9 bases sitting between them. Germline CDR1 LNHDA, CDR2 SQIVND (reference sequence). In DNA, the CDR3 is TGTGCCAGTAGTTTGGAGGGGGAGACCCAGTACTTC. This codes for CASSLEGETQYF.